This TCR beta chain was documented in a study of OX40 agonist ivuxolimab in advanced cancers. The repertoire was sequenced with immunoSEQ multiplex PCR; TCRdb's copy has only in-frame clones and lacks some. The sample has 50,000 to 55,000 clones, around 87% seen once. Germline assignment: CDR1 MNHNY and CDR2 SVGAGI (reference sequence). The V segment lost 0 bases and the J segment 1 base; nucleotides outside the gene matches: 1. The CDR3 has 15 residues. This TCR was sampled from an adult with an advanced solid tumor such as melanoma, head and neck, liver or kidney cancer. V usage is TRBV6-6 and J usage is TRBJ2-5, with TRBD1 matching over 8 bases. The sample here was CD4+ or CD8+ T cells sorted from blood, taken in a trial of the OX40 agonist ivuxolimab. This CDR3 reads CASSYSGQVQETQYF. DNA for the CDR3: TGTGCCAGCAGTTACTCGGGACAGGTCCAAGAGACCCAGTACTTC.